The clone carrying this T cell receptor (beta chain) appeared a few times. What it binds is not known. This record comes from a study of post-analysis software for immune sequencing data. Whole-study findings and limits: TRBV segments more frequent in patients than in controls numbered five and included TRBV5-6, TRBV5-1 and TRBV20-1. Multiple sclerosis patients had significantly lower normalized Chao1 diversity than controls. Co-batched samples clustered tightly together by F measure.

There are 14 residues in the CDR3. The V end lost 4 bases, the J end lost 2 bases, and 11 bases lay between the germline ends. Germline lookup yields CDR1 SEHNR and CDR2 FQNEAQ (reference sequence). TCR beta libraries were prepared from cDNA with unique molecular identifiers. TCRdb itself ran the PCR reads through MiXCR, one entry per CDR3 protein. The data show 150,000 to 200,000 distinct CDR3 sequences, around 34% seen once. This clonotype was obtained from a girl aged 5 to 17 with multiple sclerosis. The chain couples TRBV7-9 to TRBJ1-2; D is ambiguous. Specimen: blood, collected after autologous hematopoietic stem cell transplantation. DNA of the CDR3: TGTGCCAGCAGCTCTAAGACGGCGAACTATGGCTACACCTTC. It translates to CASSSKTANYGYTF.